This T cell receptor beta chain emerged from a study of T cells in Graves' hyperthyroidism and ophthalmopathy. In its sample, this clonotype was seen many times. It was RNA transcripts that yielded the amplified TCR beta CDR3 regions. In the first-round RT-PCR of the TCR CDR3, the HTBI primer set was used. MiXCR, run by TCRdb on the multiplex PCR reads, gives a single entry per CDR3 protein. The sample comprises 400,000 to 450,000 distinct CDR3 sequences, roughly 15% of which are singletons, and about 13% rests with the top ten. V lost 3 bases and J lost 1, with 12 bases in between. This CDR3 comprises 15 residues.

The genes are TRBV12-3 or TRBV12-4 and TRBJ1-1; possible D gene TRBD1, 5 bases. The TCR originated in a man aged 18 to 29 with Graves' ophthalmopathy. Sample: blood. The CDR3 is CASSFRQGRNTEAFF. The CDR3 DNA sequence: TGTGCCAGCAGTTTCCGTCAGGGAAGGAACACTGAAGCTTTCTTT.